The clone carrying this T cell receptor (beta chain) has a count of ten or more. The CDR3 contains 15 residues. V dropped 8 bases and J dropped 13 bases, with 29 bases sitting between them. Germline lookup yields CDR1 SGHVS and CDR2 FQNEAQ. All sequencing subjects had displayed CD8+CD57+ cell expansion on flow cytometry. Using genomic DNA as the template, TCR beta VDJ and CDR3 profiling was carried out. TCRdb reanalysed the reads using MiXCR and keeps one entry per CDR3 protein. The sample consists of 200,000 to 300,000 distinct CDR3 sequences, approximately 86% of them appearing once. This entry is derived from a study of CD8+CD57+ T cells in acquired aplastic anemia. Study-wide background: Sorted CD4+ and CD8+ cells gave an average of 3.2 ug of DNA.

This sequence was found in a human donor with aplastic anemia. Sequenced input: sorted CD4+, CD8+, or CD8+CD57+ T cells (not recorded which) from PBMCs. The gene calls are TRBV7-8 and TRBJ1-1; TRBD1 might be the D (6 bases). The CDR3 region is CASGDGGTDTQDFFF. CDR3 nucleotides: TGTGCCAGCGGGGACGGGGGCACAGATACGCAGGATTTTTTCTTT.